The clone carrying this TCR beta chain has only a few counts. Germline is not matched at one junction end, which may reflect a read error. Study processing details: Amplification with reference gene primers provided the estimates of nucleated cell counts. Using immunoSEQ multiplex PCR, the repertoire was profiled, and TCRdb retains in-frame clones only, with some absent. For V, J and clone size, that table is used; D and trimming come from the DNA. The profile shows tens of thousands of clones, 82% of them singletons. This entry is derived from a study of blood T cell repertoires in COVID-19. Study as a whole: The origin of the acute and convalescent COVID-19 samples was the United States, Italy and Spain. The analysed material was cDNA or gDNA that came from T cells, B-cell-depleted T cells, or PBMCs.

The CDR3 is 17 residues long. CDR1 is MNHNS and CDR2 is SASEGT in the germline V gene. The sequenced sample consisted of peripheral blood. The receptor's source is a woman in her sixties with acute or convalescent COVID-19. The V call is TRBV6-1, the J call TRBJ1-6, with a weak D call TRBD1 (6 bases). As DNA, the CDR3 is TGTGCCAGCAGTGACTTCGGGGGGCATATATATATTTCACCCCTCCACTTT. Its protein is CASSDFGGHIYISPLHF.